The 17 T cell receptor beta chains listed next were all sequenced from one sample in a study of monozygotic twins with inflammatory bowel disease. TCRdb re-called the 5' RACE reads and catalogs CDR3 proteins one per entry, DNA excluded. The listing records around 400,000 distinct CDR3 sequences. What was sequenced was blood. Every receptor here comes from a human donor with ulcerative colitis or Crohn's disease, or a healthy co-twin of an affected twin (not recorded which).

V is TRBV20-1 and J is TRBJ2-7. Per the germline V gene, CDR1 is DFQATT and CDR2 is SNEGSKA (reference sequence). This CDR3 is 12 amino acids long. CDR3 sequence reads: CSASLETYEQYF.

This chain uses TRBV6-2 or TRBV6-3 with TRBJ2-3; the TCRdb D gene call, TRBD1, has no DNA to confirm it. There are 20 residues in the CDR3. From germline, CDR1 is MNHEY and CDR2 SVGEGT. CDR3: CASSYTSLRLGQTSTDTQYF.

The CDR3 loop is CAWSVFDSLRETQYF. The chain uses TRBV30 and TRBJ2-5; TCRdb selects TRBD1, and the lack of DNA leaves this call unchecked. In germline, CDR1 is GTSNPN, CDR2 SVGIG (reference sequence). The CDR3 spans 15 residues.

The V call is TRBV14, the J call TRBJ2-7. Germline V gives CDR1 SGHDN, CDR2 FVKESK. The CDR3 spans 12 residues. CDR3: CASSQEGVGQYF.

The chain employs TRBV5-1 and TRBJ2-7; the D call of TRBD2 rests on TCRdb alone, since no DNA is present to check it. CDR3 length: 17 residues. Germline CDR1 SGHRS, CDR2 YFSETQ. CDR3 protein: CASSLGFGAQSSYEQYF.

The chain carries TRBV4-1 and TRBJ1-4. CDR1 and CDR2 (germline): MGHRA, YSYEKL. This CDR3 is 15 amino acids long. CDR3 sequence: CASSQDPGTNEKLFF.

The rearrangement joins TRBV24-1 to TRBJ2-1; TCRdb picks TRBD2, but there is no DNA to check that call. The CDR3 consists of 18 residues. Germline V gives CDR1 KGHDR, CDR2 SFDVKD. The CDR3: CATSDLPSLGGSGNEQFF.

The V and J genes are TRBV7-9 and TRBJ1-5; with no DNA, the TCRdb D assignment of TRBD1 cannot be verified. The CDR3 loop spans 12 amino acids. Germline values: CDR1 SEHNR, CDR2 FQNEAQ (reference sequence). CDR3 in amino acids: CASSLGGAPQHF.

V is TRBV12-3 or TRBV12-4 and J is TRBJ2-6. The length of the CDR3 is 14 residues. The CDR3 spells CASSLESGANVLTF.

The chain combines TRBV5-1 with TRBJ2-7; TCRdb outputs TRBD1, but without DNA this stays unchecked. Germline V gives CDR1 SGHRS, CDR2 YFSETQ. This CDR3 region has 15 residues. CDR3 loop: CASSLGAGTGSEQYF. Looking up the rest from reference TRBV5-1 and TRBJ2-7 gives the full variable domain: KAGVTQTPRYLIKTRGQQVTLSCSPISGHRSVSWYQQTPGQGLQFLFEYFSETQRNKGNFPGRFSGRQFSNSRSEMNVSTLELGDSALYLCASSLGAGTGSEQYFGPGTRLTVT.

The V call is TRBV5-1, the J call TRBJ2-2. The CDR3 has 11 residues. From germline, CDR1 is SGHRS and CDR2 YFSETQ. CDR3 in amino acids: CASRYGGKLFF.

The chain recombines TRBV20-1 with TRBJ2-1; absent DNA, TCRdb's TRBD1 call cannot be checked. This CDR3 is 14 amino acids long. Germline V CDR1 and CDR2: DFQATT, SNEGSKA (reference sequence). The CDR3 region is CSAREVGHYNEQFF.

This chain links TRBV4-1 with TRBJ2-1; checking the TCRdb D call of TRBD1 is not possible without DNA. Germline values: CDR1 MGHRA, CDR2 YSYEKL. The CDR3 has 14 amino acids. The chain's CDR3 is CASSQEGAFYEQFF.

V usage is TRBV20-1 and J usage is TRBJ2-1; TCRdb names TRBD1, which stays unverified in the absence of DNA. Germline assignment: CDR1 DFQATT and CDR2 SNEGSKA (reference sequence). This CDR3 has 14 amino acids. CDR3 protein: CSARRQGFYNEQFF.

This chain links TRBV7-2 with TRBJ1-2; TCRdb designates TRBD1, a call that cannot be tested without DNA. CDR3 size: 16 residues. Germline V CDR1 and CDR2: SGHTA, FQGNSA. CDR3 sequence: CASSLEPGGVNYGYTF.

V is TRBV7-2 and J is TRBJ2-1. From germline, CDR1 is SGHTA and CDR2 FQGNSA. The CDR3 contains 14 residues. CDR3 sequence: CASGFSGGLGEQFF.

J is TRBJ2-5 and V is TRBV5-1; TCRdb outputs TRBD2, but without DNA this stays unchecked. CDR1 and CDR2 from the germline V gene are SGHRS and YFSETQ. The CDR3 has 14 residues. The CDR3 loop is CASSRQGPPETQYF.